This TCR beta chain was captured by sequencing in a study of somatic mutations in cytotoxic T cells in rheumatoid arthritis. Findings of the study overall: The slightly lower representation of TRBV07 among rheumatoid arthritis patients did not undergo correction for multiple comparisons. There was no significant difference in CD8+ T-cell clonality between rheumatoid arthritis patients and age-matched healthy controls. Antigens targeted by the expanded CD8+ clones were unknown. More than 20% of CD8+ cells belonged to the largest clone in about an eighth of the roughly 65 patients.

The CDR3 has 16 residues. CDR1 is SGHKS, CDR2 YYEKEE, per germline (reference sequence). The V gene lost 1 base and the J gene lost 3 bases, with 17 bases spanning the gap. This clone occurred a few times. What it binds is unknown. Libraries were prepared by immunoSEQ multiplex PCR; TCRdb keeps only in-frame clonotypes and omits some of them. The sample lists roughly 9,800 clones, under 85% occurring once. Specimen: CD8+ T cells sorted from blood. This chain joins TRBV5-5 and TRBJ2-7; D is perhaps TRBD2 (6 bases). The TCR comes from a man over 45 in good health. CDR3 DNA sequence: TGTGCCAGCAGCTTGATGGGAGGTACGGCCTTCTACGAGCAGTACTTC. Translation: CASSLMGGTAFYEQYF.